Described below is a single T cell receptor beta chain sequence and its context. Its antigen is currently unknown. Every individual CD8+ T cell subset underwent sorting in triplicate at 250,000 to 300,000 cells apiece. With UMI labels, 5' RACE was used to prepare the TRB cDNA libraries. TCRdb reprocessed the 5' RACE reads and stores each CDR3 protein as one record, lacking DNA. The table counts around 120,000 distinct CDR3 sequences; around 0.62% lies in the top ten. The sample is drawn from a study of CXCR3-negative and CXCR3-positive naive CD8 T cells. Findings and caveats of the study: Higher TRB CDR3 hydrophobicity marked CXCR3-positive naive cells relative to CXCR3-negative naive cells.

Germline V gene sequence: CDR1 MDHEN, CDR2 SYDVKM. The length of the CDR3 is 15 residues. The chain couples TRBV28 to TRBJ2-1; TCRdb's assignment of TRBD2 cannot be checked, as there is no DNA. What was sequenced was naive CXCR3+ CD8+ T cells from blood. As to subset: CD45RO-CCR7+CD27+CD95- naive CD8+ T cells expressing CXCR3 (TNR3+). The clonotype comes from a human donor in good health. Some clones in this sample may be carry-over from other donors' samples. The CDR3 loop is CATRDPGTVYNEQFF.